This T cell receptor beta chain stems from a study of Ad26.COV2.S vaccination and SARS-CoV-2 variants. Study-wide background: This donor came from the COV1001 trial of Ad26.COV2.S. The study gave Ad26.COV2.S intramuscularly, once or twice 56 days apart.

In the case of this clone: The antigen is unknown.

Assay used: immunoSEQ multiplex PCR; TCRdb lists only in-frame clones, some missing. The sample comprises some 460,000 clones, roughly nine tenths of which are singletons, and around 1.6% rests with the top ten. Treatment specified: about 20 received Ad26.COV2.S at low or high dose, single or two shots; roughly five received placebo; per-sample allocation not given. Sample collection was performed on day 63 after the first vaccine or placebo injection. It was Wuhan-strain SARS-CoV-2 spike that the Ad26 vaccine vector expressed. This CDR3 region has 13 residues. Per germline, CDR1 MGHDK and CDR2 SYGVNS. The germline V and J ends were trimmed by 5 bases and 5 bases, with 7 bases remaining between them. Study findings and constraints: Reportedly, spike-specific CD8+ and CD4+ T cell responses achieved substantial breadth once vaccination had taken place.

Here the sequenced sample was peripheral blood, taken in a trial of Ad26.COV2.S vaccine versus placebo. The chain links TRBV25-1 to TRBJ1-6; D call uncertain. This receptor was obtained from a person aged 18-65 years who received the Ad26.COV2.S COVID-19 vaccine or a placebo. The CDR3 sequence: CASSSGNNSPLHF. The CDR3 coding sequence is TGTGCCAGCAGTAGCGGGAATAATTCACCCCTCCACTTT.